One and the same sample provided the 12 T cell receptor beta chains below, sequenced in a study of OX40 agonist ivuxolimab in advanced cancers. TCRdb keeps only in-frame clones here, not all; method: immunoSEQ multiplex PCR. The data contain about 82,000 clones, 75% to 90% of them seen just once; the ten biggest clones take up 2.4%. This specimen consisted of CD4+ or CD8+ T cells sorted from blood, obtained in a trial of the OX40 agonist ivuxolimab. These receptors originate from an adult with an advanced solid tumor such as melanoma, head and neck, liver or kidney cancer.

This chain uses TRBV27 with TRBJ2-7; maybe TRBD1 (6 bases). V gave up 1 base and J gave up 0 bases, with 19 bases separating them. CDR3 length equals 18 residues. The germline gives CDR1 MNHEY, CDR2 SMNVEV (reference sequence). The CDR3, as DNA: TGTGCCAGCAGTTTATGGGGGCTAGCCTCCCGCAGCTCCTACGAGCAGTACTTC. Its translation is CASSLWGLASRSSYEQYF.

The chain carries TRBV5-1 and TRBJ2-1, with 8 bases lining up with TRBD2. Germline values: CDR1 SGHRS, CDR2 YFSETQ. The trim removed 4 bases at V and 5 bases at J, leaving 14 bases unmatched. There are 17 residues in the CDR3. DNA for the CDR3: TGCGCCAGCAGCCCCAGCGGTAGCGGGGAAGGGAACAATGAGCAGTTCTTC. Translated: CASSPSGSGEGNNEQFF.

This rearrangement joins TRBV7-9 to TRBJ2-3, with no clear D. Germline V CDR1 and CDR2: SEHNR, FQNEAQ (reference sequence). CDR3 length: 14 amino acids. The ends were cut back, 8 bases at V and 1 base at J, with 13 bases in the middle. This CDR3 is CASGLGSGTDTQYF. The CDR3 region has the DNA TGTGCCAGCGGCCTCGGGTCTGGCACAGATACGCAGTATTTT.

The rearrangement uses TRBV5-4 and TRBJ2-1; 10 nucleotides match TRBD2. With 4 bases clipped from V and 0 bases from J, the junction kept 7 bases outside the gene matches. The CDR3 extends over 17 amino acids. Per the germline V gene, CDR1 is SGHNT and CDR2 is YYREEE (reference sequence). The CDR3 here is CASSPPSGGASYNEQFF. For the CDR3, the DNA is TGTGCCAGCAGCCCTCCGAGCGGGGGGGCCTCCTACAATGAGCAGTTCTTC.

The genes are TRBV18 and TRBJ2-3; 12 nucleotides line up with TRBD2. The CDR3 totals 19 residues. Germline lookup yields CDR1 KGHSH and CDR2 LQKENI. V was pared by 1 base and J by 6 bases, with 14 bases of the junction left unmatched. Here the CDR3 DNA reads TGTGCCAGCTCACCACTCCTTGGAGCTAGCGGGGGGGCCAGCGATACGCAGTATTTT. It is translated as CASSPLLGASGGASDTQYF.

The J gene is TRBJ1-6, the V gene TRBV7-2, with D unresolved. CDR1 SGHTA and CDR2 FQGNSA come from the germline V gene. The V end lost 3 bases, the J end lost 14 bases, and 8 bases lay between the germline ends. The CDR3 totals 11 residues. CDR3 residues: CASSLTGALHF. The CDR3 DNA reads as TGTGCCAGCAGCTTGACCGGGGCCCTCCACTTT.

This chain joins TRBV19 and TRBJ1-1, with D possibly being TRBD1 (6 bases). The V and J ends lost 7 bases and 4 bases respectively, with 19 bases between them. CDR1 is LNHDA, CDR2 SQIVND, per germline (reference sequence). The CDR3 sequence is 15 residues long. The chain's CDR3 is CASTLQRGASTEAFF. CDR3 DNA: TGTGCCAGTACTCTCCAGCGGGGGGCGTCCACTGAAGCTTTCTTT.

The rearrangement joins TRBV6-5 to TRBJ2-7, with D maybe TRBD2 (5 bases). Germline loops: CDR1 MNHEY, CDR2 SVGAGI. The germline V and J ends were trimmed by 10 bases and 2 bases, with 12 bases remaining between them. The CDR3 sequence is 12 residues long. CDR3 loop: CATERIPYEQYF. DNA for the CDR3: TGTGCCACCGAGCGGATACCCTACGAGCAGTACTTC.

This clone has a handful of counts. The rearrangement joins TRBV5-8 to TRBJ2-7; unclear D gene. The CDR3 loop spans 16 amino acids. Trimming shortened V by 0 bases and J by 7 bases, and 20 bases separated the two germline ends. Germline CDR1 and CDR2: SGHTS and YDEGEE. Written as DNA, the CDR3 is TGTGCCAGCAGCTTGGCCATCGGAGCGATATTTAAAGAGCAGTACTTC. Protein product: CASSLAIGAIFKEQYF.

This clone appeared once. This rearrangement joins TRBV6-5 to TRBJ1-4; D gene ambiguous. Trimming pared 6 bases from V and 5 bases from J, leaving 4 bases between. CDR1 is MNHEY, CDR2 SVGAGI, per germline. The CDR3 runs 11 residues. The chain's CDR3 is CASRRNEKLFF. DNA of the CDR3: TGTGCCAGCAGGAGAAATGAAAAACTGTTTTTT.

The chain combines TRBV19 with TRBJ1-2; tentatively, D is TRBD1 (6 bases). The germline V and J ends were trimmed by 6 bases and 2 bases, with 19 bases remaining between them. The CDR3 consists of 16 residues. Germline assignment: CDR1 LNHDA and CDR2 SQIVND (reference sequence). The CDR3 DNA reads TGTGCCAGTAGCCCATCCGGCAGGGGTGTGAACTATGGCTACACCTTC. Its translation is CASSPSGRGVNYGYTF.

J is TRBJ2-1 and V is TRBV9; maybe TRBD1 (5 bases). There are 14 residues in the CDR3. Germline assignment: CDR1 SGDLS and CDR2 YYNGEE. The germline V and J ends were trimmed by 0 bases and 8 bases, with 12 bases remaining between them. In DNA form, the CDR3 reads TGTGCCAGCAGCGTAGTCGGTGAAGGGGATGAGCAGTTCTTC. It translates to CASSVVGEGDEQFF. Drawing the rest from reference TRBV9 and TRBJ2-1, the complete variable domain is DSGVTQTPKHLITATGQRVTLRCSPRSGDLSVYWYQQSLDQGLQFLIQYYNGEERAKGNILERFSAQQFPDLHSELNLSSLELGDSALYFCASSVVGEGDEQFFGPGTRLTVL.